Each of the 20 T cell receptor beta chains below was sequenced from the same sample in a study of blood T cell repertoires in COVID-19. Measured with immunoSEQ multiplex PCR; TCRdb has only the in-frame clones, and not every one. The sample shows a few hundred thousand clones, approximately 88% of them seen only once. The source material was peripheral blood. The receptors were gathered from a woman in her thirties with COVID-19, enrolled during active disease.

Only a few counts were recorded for this clone. This sequence joins TRBV2 and TRBJ1-3; D gene uncertain. The CDR3 totals 14 residues. Trimming removed 4 bases from V and 0 bases from J, with 7 bases in between. Per the germline V gene, CDR1 is SNHLY and CDR2 is FYNNEI. The DNA for the CDR3 is TGTGCCAGCAGTGGACTGAGCTCTGGAAACACCATATATTTT. This gives the protein CASSGLSSGNTIYF.

J is TRBJ2-1 and V is TRBV4-2; 7 nucleotides match TRBD2. Germline CDR1 and CDR2: LGHNA and YNFKEQ. J gave up 1 base and V 7 bases, and 7 bases lay outside the gene matches. The CDR3 runs to 15 residues. DNA of the CDR3: TGTGCCAGCACTGCAAGCGGGGTGTCCTACAATGAGCAGTTCTTC. Translating gives CASTASGVSYNEQFF.

The V call is TRBV20-1, the J call TRBJ2-3, with 7 bases aligning to TRBD2. V shed 3 bases, J shed 2 bases, and the junction held 8 bases outside the gene matches. The CDR3 is 15 amino acids. Germline V gives CDR1 DFQATT, CDR2 SNEGSKA (reference sequence). CDR3 sequence reads: CSASLWGGPTDTQYF. CDR3 sequence (DNA): TGCAGTGCTAGTCTGTGGGGGGGACCCACAGATACGCAGTATTTT.

This chain joins TRBV5-1 and TRBJ1-1; 7 nucleotides agree with TRBD1. The CDR3 runs to 14 residues. CDR1 SGHRS and CDR2 YFSETQ come from the germline V gene. The V segment lost 3 bases and the J segment 1 base; nucleotides outside the gene matches: 3. In nucleotides, the CDR3 is TGCGCCAGCAGCTCAGGGGGTGGGAACACTGAAGCTTTCTTT. Protein product: CASSSGGGNTEAFF. Together with reference TRBV5-1 and TRBJ1-1, the CDR3 gives the full variable domain: KAGVTQTPRYLIKTRGQQVTLSCSPISGHRSVSWYQQTPGQGLQFLFEYFSETQRNKGNFPGRFSGRQFSNSRSEMNVSTLELGDSALYLCASSSGGGNTEAFFGQGTRLTVV.

The J gene is TRBJ1-1, the V gene TRBV2; D is unresolved. Germline assignment: CDR1 SNHLY and CDR2 FYNNEI. Between the trimmed V and J ends, which lost 3 bases and 1 base, there was a span of 6 bases. CDR3 length: 13 residues. This CDR3 is CASSDKRNTEAFF. CDR3 DNA sequence: TGTGCCAGCAGTGATAAGAGGAACACTGAAGCTTTCTTT.

A few counts support this clone. This chain uses TRBV6-5 with TRBJ1-5; 7 positions agree with TRBD1. Germline V gene data show CDR1 as MNHEY and CDR2 as SVGAGI. The junction had 10 bases not matched to a gene; V was cut back by 8 bases and J by 3 bases. This CDR3 region has 15 residues. DNA of the CDR3: TGTGCCAGCCGGTGGAGGGGGCTTGACAATCAGCCCCAGCATTTT. This codes for CASRWRGLDNQPQHF.

This chain joins TRBV19 and TRBJ1-1; D possibly corresponds to TRBD1 (5 bases). The V end was cut by 7 bases, the J end by 1 base, with 13 bases between. This CDR3 region has 14 residues. CDR1 is LNHDA and CDR2 is SQIVND in the germline V gene (reference sequence). CDR3 region: CASKAGRGNTEAFF. The CDR3 nucleotides are TGTGCCAGTAAGGCGGGAAGGGGGAACACTGAAGCTTTCTTT.

This chain joins TRBV27 and TRBJ2-1; D gene unclear. V shed 4 bases and J shed 9 bases, with 10 bases lying between them. The germline V gene encodes CDR1 MNHEY and CDR2 SMNVEV (reference sequence). This CDR3 comprises 12 residues. Written as DNA, the CDR3 is TGTGCCAGCAGTTCCCGTGCAGGTGAGCAGTTCTTC. Encoded protein: CASSSRAGEQFF.

The rearrangement uses TRBV7-9 and TRBJ1-2; possible D gene TRBD1, 6 bases. V lost 5 bases to trimming and J lost 6 bases, with 10 bases between them. The CDR3 has 12 amino acids. Looked up from germline, CDR1 is SEHNR and CDR2 is FQNEAQ (reference sequence). CDR3 residues: CASSPTGHGYTF. The CDR3 region has the DNA TGTGCCAGCAGCCCGACAGGACATGGCTACACCTTC.

The J gene is TRBJ1-5, the V gene TRBV30; a weak D match, TRBD1 (5 bases). Germline V gene lookup returns CDR1 GTSNPN and CDR2 SVGIG (reference sequence). Trimming cost V 2 bases and J 3 bases, with 8 bases left between them. There are 13 residues in the CDR3. CDR3: CAWSKQDNQPQHF. In DNA form, the CDR3 reads TGTGCCTGGAGTAAACAGGACAATCAGCCCCAGCATTTT.

The V and J genes are TRBV9 and TRBJ2-3; D might be TRBD1 (6 bases). The germline V gene encodes CDR1 SGDLS and CDR2 YYNGEE. CDR3 length: 15 residues. Trimming removed 0 bases at V and 6 bases at J, with 14 bases between. CDR3: CASSVGGGALDTQYF. The CDR3 DNA reads TGTGCCAGCAGCGTAGGAGGGGGTGCGCTCGATACGCAGTATTTT.

This chain links TRBV2 with TRBJ2-5, with TRBD1 matching over 8 bases. The V segment lost 4 bases and the J segment 5 bases; nucleotides outside the gene matches: 9. The CDR3 has 15 amino acids. Per germline, CDR1 SNHLY and CDR2 FYNNEI. The CDR3 DNA sequence: TGTGCCAGCAGTGGGACAGGGTCTAATCTGGAGACCCAGTACTTC. It yields the protein CASSGTGSNLETQYF.

The V gene is TRBV10-3, the J gene TRBJ1-1, with TRBD1 matching 9 bases. Germline V gives CDR1 ENHRY, CDR2 SYGVKD. The CDR3 is 13 residues long. Germline trimming cut 6 bases from V and 5 bases from J; bases unmatched to any gene: 4. The DNA of the CDR3 is TGTGCCATCAGGCAAGACAGGGGGACTGAAGCTTTCTTT. Amino acid sequence: CAIRQDRGTEAFF.

The V call is TRBV14, the J call TRBJ2-5; 8 bases match TRBD1. Germline V gives CDR1 SGHDN, CDR2 FVKESK. Trimming took 1 base from V and 3 from J; bases not matched to a gene: 7. The CDR3 sequence is 16 residues long. The CDR3 coding sequence is TGTGCCAGCAGCCAAGTGCTCGGACAGGGAAAAGAGACCCAGTACTTC. This sequence encodes CASSQVLGQGKETQYF.

This clone was seen a handful of times. The chain joins TRBV7-9 to TRBJ1-2, with 8 bases identical to TRBD1. The germline V gene has CDR1 SEHNR and CDR2 FQNEAQ (reference sequence). This CDR3 has 15 amino acids. V was pared by 4 bases and J by 4 bases, with 8 bases of the junction left unmatched. In DNA, the CDR3 is TGTGCCAGCAGCTCCGGACAGGGACCTCTCTATGGCTACACCTTC. As protein: CASSSGQGPLYGYTF.

In this sample, this clone turned up a few times. CDR3 DNA: TGTGCCAGCAGTGCGACAGGGTGGAATTCACCCCTCCACTTT. Translation gives CASSATGWNSPLHF. The genes are TRBV25-1 and TRBJ1-6; 7 bases fit TRBD1. J lost 7 bases, V lost 4 bases, and 4 bases had no gene match. The CDR3 has 14 amino acids. Germline values: CDR1 MGHDK, CDR2 SYGVNS.

The gene calls are TRBV2 and TRBJ2-7; no clear D. V lost 4 bases, J lost 4 bases, and 14 bases lay in between. The CDR3 is 14 amino acids. Germline V gene lookup returns CDR1 SNHLY and CDR2 FYNNEI. DNA for the CDR3: TGTGCCAGCAGTGTGCAAGGATCGGGTTACGAGCAGTACGTC. It translates to CASSVQGSGYEQYV.

The chain carries TRBV4-1 and TRBJ2-1, with D hard to call. From germline, CDR1 is MGHRA and CDR2 YSYEKL. The CDR3 has 12 amino acids. Between the trimmed V and J ends, which lost 6 bases and 5 bases, there was a span of 8 bases. CDR3 in DNA: TGCGCCAGCAGAGCTCGTAACAATGAGCAGTTCTTC. Translating it yields CASRARNNEQFF.

This chain connects TRBV7-2 to TRBJ2-5; D call uncertain. The CDR3 covers 13 residues. The germline V gene has CDR1 SGHTA and CDR2 FQGNSA. V was pared by 4 bases and J by 5 bases, with 11 bases between. The chain's CDR3 is CASSSVRVETQYF. The DNA for the CDR3 is TGTGCCAGCAGCTCGGTTCGAGTTGAGACCCAGTACTTC.

The chain couples TRBV29-1 to TRBJ1-1, with 7 bases fitting TRBD1. Trimming took 4 bases from V and 1 from J; bases not matched to a gene: 3. The CDR3 spans 13 residues. Looked up from germline, CDR1 is SQVTM and CDR2 is ANQGSEA. CDR3 bases: TGCAGCGTTGGGGGGGACAGGAACACTGAAGCTTTCTTT. Its protein is CSVGGDRNTEAFF.